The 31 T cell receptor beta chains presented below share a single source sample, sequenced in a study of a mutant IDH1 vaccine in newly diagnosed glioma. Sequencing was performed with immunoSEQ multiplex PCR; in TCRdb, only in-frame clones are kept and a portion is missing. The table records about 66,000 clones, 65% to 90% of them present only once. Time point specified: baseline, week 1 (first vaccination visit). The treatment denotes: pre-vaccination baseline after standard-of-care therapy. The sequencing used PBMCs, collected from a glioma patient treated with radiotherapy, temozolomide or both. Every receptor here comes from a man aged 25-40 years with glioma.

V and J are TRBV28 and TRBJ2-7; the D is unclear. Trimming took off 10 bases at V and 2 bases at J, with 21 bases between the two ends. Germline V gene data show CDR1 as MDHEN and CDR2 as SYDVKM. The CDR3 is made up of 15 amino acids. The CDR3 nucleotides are TGTGCCACCTCGAGCCCCCGTCAGAGACCCTACGAGCAGTACTTC. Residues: CATSSPRQRPYEQYF. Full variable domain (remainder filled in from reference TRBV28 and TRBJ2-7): DVKVTQSSRYLVKRTGEKVFLECVQDMDHENMFWYRQDPGLGLRLIYFSYDVKMKEKGDIPEGYSVSREKKERFSLILESASTNQTSMYLCATSSPRQRPYEQYFGPGTRLTVT.

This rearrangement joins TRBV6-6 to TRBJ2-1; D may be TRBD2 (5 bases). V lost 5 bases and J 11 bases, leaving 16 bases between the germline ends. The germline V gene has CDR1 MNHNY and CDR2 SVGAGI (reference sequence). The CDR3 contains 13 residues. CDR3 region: CASSRLEEVKQFF. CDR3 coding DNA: TGTGCCAGCAGTCGTCTGGAGGAGGTGAAGCAGTTCTTC.

CDR3 residues: CASSFSGGYTGELFF. The CDR3 DNA is TGTGCCAGCAGCTTTTCGGGGGGGTACACCGGGGAGCTGTTTTTT. The rearrangement joins TRBV5-8 to TRBJ2-2; 8 bases map to TRBD2. CDR1 SGHTS and CDR2 YDEGEE come from the germline V gene. V was clipped by 2 bases and J by 3 bases; unmatched bases: 3. The CDR3 runs 15 residues.

The CDR3 bases are TGCGCCAGCAGCCGGGGGACAGGGTCGAGCAATCAGCCCCAGCATTTT. Translation gives CASSRGTGSSNQPQHF. This rearrangement joins TRBV5-1 to TRBJ1-5, with TRBD1 matching over 9 bases. The CDR3 covers 16 residues. The V gene's germline CDR1 is SGHRS and CDR2 YFSETQ. The V and J ends lost 4 bases and 1 base, in that order; junction bases with no gene match: 6.

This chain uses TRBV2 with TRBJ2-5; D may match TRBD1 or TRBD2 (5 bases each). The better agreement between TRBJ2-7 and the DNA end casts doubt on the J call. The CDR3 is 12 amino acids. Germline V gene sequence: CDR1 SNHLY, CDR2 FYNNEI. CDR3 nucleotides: TGTGCCAGGACCACTGGGGGTGGCGAGCAGTACTTC. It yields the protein CARTTGGGEQYF.

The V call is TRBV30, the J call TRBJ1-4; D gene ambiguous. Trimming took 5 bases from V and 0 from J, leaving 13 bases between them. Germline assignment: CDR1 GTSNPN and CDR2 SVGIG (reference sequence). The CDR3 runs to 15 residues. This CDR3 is CAWAIGLTTNEKLFF. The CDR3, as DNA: TGTGCCTGGGCCATAGGACTCACAACTAATGAAAAACTGTTTTTT.

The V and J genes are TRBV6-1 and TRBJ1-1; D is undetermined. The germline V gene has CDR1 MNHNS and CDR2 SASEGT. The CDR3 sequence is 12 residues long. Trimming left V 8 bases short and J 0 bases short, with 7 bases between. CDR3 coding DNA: TGTGCCAGCGCTAAGATGAACACTGAAGCTTTCTTT. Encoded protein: CASAKMNTEAFF.

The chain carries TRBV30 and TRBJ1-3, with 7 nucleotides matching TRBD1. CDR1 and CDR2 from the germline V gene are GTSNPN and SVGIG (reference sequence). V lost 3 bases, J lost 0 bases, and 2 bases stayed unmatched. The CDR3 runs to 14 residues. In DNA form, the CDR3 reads TGTGCCTGGAGGGGGACAGACTCTGGAAACACCATATATTTT. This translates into CAWRGTDSGNTIYF.

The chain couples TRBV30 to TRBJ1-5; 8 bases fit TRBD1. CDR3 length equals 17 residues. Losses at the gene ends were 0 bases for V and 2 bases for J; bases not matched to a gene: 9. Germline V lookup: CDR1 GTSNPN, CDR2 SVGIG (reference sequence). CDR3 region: CAWSVRQGARGNQPQHF. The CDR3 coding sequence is TGTGCCTGGAGTGTACGGCAGGGGGCGCGAGGCAATCAGCCCCAGCATTTT.

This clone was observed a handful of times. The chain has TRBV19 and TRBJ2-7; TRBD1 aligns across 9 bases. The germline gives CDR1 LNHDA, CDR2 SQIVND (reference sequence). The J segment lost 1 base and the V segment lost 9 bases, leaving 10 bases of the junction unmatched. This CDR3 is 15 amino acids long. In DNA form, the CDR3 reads TGTGCCAGCAAGATCCGGGACAGGGAATCCTACGAGCAGTACTTC. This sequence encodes CASKIRDRESYEQYF.

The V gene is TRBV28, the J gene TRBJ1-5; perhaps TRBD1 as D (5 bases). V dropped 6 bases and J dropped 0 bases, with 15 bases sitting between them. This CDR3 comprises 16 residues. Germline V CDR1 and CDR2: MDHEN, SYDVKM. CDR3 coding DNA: TGTGCCAGCAGGGGCAGGGTTTTCTATAGCAATCAGCCCCAGCATTTT. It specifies CASRGRVFYSNQPQHF.

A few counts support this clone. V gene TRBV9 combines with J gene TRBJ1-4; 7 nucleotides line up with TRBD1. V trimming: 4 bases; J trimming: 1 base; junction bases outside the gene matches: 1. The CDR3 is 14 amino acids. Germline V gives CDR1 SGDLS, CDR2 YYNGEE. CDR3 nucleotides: TGTGCCAGCAGCCACAGGGGAACTAATGAAAAACTGTTTTTT. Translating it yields CASSHRGTNEKLFF.

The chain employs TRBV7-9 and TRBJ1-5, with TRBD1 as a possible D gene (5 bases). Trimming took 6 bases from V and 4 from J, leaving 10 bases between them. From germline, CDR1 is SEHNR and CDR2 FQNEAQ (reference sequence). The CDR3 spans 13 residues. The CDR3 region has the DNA TGTGCCAGCAGTTGGGACGGAAATCAGCCCCAGCATTTT. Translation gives CASSWDGNQPQHF.

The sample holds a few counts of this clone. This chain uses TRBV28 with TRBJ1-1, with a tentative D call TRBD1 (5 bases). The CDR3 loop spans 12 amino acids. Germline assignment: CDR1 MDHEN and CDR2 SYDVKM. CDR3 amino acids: CGVGRPNTEAFF. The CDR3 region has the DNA TGTGGGGTGGGGCGGCCGAACACTGAAGCTTTCTTT. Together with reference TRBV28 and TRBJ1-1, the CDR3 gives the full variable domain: DVKVTQSSRYLVKRTGEKVFLECVQDMDHENMFWYRQDPGLGLRLIYFSYDVKMKEKGDIPEGYSVSREKKERFSLILESASTNQTSMYLCGVGRPNTEAFFGQGTRLTVV.

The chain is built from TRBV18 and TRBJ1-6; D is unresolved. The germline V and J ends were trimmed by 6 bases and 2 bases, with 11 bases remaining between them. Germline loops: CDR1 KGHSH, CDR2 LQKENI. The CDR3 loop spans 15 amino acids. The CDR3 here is CASSSPGPYNSPLHF. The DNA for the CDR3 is TGTGCCAGCTCCTCCCCCGGCCCCTATAATTCACCCCTCCACTTT.

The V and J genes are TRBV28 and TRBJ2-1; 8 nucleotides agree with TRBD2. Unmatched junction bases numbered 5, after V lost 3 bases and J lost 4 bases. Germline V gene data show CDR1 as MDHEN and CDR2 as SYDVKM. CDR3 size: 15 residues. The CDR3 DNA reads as TGTGCCAGCAGTTTCAGCGGGGGTTTTTACAATGAGCAGTTCTTC. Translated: CASSFSGGFYNEQFF.

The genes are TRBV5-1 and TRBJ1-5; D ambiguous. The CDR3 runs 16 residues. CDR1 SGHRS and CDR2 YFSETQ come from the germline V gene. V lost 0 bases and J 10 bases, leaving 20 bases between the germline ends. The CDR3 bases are TGCGCCAGCAGCTTGGACCCAGTTTCAGGCCCCAGACCCCAGCATTTT. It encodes CASSLDPVSGPRPQHF.

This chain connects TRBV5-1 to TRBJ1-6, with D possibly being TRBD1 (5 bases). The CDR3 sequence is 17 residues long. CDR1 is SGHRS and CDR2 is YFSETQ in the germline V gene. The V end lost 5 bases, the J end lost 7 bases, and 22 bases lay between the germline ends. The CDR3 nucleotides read TGCGCCAGCAGGGAAAAGGAGGGGCCCTTTGGCAATTCACCCCTCCACTTT. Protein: CASREKEGPFGNSPLHF. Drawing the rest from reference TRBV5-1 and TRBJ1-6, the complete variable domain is KAGVTQTPRYLIKTRGQQVTLSCSPISGHRSVSWYQQTPGQGLQFLFEYFSETQRNKGNFPGRFSGRQFSNSRSEMNVSTLELGDSALYLCASREKEGPFGNSPLHFGNGTRLTVT.

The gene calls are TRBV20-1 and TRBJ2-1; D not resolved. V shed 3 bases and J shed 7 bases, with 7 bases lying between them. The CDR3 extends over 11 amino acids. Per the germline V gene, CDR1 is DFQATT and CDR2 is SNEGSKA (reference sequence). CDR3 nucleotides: TGCAGTGCTAGTCTGGGGAATGAGCAGTTCTTC. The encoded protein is CSASLGNEQFF.

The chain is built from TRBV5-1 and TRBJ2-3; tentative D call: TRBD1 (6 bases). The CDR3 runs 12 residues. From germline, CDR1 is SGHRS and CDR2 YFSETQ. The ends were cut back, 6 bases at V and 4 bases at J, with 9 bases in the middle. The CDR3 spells CASNTGPDTQYF. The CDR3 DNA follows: TGCGCCAGCAATACAGGGCCAGATACGCAGTATTTT.

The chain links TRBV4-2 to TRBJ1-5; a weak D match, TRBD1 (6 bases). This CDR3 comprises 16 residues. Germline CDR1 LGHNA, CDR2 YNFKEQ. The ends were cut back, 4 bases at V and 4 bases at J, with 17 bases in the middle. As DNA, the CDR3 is TGTGCCAGCAGCCCCTACTTGGACAGCGATAATCAGCCCCAGCATTTT. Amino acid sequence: CASSPYLDSDNQPQHF.

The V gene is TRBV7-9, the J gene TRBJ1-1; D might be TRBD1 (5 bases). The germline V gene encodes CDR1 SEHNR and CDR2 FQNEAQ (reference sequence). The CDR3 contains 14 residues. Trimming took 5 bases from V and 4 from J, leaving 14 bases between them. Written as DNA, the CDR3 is TGTGCCAGCAGCGACTTTAAGGGACGCACTGAAGCTTTCTTT. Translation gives CASSDFKGRTEAFF.

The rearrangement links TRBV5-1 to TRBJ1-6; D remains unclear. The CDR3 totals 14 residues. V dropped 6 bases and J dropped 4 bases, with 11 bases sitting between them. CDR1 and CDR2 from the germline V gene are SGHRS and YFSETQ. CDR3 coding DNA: TGCGCCAGCACCCTTGAATGGTATAATTCACCCCTCCACTTT. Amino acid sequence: CASTLEWYNSPLHF.

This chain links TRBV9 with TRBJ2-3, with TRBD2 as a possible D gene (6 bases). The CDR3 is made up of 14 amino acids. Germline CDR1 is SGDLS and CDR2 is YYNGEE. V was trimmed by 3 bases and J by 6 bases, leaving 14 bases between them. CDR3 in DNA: TGTGCCAGCAGCGACCGGGACTCTCACGATACGCAGTATTTT. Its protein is CASSDRDSHDTQYF.

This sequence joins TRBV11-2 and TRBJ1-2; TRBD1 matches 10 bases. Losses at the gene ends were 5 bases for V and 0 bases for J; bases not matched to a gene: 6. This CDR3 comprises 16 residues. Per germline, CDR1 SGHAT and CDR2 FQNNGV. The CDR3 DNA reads TGTGCCAGCAGCGCCCGACAGGGGGCCACTAACTATGGCTACACCTTC. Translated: CASSARQGATNYGYTF.

Written as DNA, the CDR3 is TGTGCCAGCAGCTTAACAGGGGATGCCCAGTACTTC. Residues: CASSLTGDAQYF. The V gene is TRBV11-2, the J gene TRBJ2-5; TRBD1 aligns across 7 bases. In germline, CDR1 is SGHAT, CDR2 FQNNGV. The CDR3 length is 12 residues. V was pared by 2 bases and J by 9 bases, with 3 bases of the junction left unmatched. Based on the CDR3 plus reference TRBV11-2 and TRBJ2-5, the full variable domain is EAGVAQSPRYKIIEKRQSVAFWCNPISGHATLYWYQQILGQGPKLLIQFQNNGVVDDSQLPKDRFSAERLKGVDSTLKIQPAKLEDSAVYLCASSLTGDAQYFGPGTRLLVL.

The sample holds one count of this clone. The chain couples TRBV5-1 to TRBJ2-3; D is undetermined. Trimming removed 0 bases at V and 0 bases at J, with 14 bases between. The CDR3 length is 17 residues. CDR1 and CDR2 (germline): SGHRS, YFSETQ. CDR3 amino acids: CASSLADHPLSTDTQYF. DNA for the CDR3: TGCGCCAGCAGCTTGGCCGACCATCCTTTGAGCACAGATACGCAGTATTTT.

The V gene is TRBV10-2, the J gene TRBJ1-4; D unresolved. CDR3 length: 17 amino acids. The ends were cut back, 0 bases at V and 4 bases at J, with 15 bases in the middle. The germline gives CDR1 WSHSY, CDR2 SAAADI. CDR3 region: CASSESWARDINEKLFF. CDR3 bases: TGCGCCAGCAGTGAGTCCTGGGCCCGAGACATTAATGAAAAACTGTTTTTT.

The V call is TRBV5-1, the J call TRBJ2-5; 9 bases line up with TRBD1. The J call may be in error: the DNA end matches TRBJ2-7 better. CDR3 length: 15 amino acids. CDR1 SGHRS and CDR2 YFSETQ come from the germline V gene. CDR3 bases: TGCGCCAGCAGCTGGACAGGGGCTTTCTCCTACGAGCAGTACTTC. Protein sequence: CASSWTGAFSYEQYF.

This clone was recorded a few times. The DNA for the CDR3 is TGCGCCAGCAGCTTGGCCGCGAGCCTAAGGAAGAACGAGCAGTACTTC. This codes for CASSLAASLRKNEQYF. The chain uses TRBV5-1 and TRBJ2-7, with unresolved D. Trimming took 0 bases from V and 5 from J, leaving 18 bases between them. The CDR3 sequence is 16 residues long. Looked up from germline, CDR1 is SGHRS and CDR2 is YFSETQ. Full variable domain (missing parts from reference TRBV5-1 and TRBJ2-7): KAGVTQTPRYLIKTRGQQVTLSCSPISGHRSVSWYQQTPGQGLQFLFEYFSETQRNKGNFPGRFSGRQFSNSRSEMNVSTLELGDSALYLCASSLAASLRKNEQYFGPGTRLTVT.

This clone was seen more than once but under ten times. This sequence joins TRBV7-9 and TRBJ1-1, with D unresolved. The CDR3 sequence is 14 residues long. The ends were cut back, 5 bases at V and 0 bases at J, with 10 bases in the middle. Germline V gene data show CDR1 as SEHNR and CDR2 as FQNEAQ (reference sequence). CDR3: CASSPAQVNTEAFF. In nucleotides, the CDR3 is TGTGCCAGCAGCCCGGCCCAGGTGAACACTGAAGCTTTCTTT.